What follows is one T cell receptor beta chain and its context. Its specific antigen is unknown. This CDR3 is missing its conserved last phenylalanine or tryptophan, likely due to a read error. The limits of the CDR3 on the DNA are not certain, so only TCRdb's listed CDR3 is given. The data are from a study of technical replicates of blood from several donors (dated by TCRdb to about 2017). Receptor libraries were prepared by the immunoSEQ multiplex PCR assay. TCRdb took this table from immuneACCESS and kept in-frame rearrangements with V and J called. Such tables lack part of the clones; where checked against another copy, unresolved V genes explain under half of the gap, and the rest is unexplained. The sample yields approximately 50,000 clones; approximately 86% were counted once. The ten largest clonotypes hold 5.6% of the sample. Counting both end residues, the CDR3 totals 11 amino acids. The germline V gene encodes CDR1 DFQATT and CDR2 SNEGSKA (reference sequence).

The receptor chain draws on TRBV20-1 and TRBJ2-7; the table's D gene call, TRBD2, was not cross checked with the DNA. Sequenced material: PBMCs. The source is a human donor in good health. Some clones in this sample may be carry-over from other donors' samples. The CDR3 reads as follows: CSASQGLWRVI.